The entry that follows covers one TCR beta chain sequence. What it recognizes is unknown. This record belongs to a study of vaccination and CD4 T cells after COVID-19. The overall study: Blood was drawn a median roughly 66 days post second dose, range 14 to 241. Stimuli were overlapping spike peptide pools of SARS-CoV-2 and three common cold coronaviruses (HCoV-NL63, HCoV-OC43, HCoV-229E).

Specified treatment: roughly 11-day PBMC culture with coronavirus spike peptide pools or control peptides (ViraFEST assay). Approximately 2 million PBMCs were grown per well alongside about 10 IU/ml IL-2 and around 9.6 ug/ml peptide pools. Trimming shortened V by 6 bases and J by 0 bases, and 9 bases separated the two germline ends. Germline CDR1 SEHNR, CDR2 FQNEAQ (reference sequence). This CDR3 has 14 residues. The Oncomine TCR Beta short-read assay sequenced DNA from cultured CD4+ T cells. Cultures of CD4+ T cells served as the source for extracting genomic DNA. TCRdb recomputed calls from the PCR reads with MiXCR, one row per CDR3 protein. This table has some 18,000 distinct CDR3 sequences, around 46% appearing once.

The origin of this receptor is a human donor who had recovered from COVID-19. The specimen was CD4+ T cells from blood, cultured in vitro, collected after SARS-CoV-2 vaccination. J is TRBJ1-5 and V is TRBV7-9; D is possibly TRBD1 (5 bases). CDR3 sequence reads: CASSRQSSNQPQHF. CDR3 nucleotides: TGTGCCAGCAGTCGACAGAGTAGCAATCAGCCCCAGCATTTT.